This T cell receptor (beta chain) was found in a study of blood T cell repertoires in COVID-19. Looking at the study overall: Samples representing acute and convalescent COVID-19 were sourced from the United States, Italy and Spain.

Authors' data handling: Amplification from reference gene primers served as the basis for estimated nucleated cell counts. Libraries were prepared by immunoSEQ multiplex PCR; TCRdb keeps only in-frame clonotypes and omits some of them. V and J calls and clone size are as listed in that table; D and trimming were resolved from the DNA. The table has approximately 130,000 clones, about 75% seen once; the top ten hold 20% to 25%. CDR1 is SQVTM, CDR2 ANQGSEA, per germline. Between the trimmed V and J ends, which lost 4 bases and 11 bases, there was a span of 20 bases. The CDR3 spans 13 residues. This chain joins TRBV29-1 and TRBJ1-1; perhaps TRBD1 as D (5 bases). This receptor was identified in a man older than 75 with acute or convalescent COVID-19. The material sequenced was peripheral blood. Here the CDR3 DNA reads TGCAGCGTTGGAAAGGACACCTCCTCTCGGGCTTTCTTT. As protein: CSVGKDTSSRAFF.